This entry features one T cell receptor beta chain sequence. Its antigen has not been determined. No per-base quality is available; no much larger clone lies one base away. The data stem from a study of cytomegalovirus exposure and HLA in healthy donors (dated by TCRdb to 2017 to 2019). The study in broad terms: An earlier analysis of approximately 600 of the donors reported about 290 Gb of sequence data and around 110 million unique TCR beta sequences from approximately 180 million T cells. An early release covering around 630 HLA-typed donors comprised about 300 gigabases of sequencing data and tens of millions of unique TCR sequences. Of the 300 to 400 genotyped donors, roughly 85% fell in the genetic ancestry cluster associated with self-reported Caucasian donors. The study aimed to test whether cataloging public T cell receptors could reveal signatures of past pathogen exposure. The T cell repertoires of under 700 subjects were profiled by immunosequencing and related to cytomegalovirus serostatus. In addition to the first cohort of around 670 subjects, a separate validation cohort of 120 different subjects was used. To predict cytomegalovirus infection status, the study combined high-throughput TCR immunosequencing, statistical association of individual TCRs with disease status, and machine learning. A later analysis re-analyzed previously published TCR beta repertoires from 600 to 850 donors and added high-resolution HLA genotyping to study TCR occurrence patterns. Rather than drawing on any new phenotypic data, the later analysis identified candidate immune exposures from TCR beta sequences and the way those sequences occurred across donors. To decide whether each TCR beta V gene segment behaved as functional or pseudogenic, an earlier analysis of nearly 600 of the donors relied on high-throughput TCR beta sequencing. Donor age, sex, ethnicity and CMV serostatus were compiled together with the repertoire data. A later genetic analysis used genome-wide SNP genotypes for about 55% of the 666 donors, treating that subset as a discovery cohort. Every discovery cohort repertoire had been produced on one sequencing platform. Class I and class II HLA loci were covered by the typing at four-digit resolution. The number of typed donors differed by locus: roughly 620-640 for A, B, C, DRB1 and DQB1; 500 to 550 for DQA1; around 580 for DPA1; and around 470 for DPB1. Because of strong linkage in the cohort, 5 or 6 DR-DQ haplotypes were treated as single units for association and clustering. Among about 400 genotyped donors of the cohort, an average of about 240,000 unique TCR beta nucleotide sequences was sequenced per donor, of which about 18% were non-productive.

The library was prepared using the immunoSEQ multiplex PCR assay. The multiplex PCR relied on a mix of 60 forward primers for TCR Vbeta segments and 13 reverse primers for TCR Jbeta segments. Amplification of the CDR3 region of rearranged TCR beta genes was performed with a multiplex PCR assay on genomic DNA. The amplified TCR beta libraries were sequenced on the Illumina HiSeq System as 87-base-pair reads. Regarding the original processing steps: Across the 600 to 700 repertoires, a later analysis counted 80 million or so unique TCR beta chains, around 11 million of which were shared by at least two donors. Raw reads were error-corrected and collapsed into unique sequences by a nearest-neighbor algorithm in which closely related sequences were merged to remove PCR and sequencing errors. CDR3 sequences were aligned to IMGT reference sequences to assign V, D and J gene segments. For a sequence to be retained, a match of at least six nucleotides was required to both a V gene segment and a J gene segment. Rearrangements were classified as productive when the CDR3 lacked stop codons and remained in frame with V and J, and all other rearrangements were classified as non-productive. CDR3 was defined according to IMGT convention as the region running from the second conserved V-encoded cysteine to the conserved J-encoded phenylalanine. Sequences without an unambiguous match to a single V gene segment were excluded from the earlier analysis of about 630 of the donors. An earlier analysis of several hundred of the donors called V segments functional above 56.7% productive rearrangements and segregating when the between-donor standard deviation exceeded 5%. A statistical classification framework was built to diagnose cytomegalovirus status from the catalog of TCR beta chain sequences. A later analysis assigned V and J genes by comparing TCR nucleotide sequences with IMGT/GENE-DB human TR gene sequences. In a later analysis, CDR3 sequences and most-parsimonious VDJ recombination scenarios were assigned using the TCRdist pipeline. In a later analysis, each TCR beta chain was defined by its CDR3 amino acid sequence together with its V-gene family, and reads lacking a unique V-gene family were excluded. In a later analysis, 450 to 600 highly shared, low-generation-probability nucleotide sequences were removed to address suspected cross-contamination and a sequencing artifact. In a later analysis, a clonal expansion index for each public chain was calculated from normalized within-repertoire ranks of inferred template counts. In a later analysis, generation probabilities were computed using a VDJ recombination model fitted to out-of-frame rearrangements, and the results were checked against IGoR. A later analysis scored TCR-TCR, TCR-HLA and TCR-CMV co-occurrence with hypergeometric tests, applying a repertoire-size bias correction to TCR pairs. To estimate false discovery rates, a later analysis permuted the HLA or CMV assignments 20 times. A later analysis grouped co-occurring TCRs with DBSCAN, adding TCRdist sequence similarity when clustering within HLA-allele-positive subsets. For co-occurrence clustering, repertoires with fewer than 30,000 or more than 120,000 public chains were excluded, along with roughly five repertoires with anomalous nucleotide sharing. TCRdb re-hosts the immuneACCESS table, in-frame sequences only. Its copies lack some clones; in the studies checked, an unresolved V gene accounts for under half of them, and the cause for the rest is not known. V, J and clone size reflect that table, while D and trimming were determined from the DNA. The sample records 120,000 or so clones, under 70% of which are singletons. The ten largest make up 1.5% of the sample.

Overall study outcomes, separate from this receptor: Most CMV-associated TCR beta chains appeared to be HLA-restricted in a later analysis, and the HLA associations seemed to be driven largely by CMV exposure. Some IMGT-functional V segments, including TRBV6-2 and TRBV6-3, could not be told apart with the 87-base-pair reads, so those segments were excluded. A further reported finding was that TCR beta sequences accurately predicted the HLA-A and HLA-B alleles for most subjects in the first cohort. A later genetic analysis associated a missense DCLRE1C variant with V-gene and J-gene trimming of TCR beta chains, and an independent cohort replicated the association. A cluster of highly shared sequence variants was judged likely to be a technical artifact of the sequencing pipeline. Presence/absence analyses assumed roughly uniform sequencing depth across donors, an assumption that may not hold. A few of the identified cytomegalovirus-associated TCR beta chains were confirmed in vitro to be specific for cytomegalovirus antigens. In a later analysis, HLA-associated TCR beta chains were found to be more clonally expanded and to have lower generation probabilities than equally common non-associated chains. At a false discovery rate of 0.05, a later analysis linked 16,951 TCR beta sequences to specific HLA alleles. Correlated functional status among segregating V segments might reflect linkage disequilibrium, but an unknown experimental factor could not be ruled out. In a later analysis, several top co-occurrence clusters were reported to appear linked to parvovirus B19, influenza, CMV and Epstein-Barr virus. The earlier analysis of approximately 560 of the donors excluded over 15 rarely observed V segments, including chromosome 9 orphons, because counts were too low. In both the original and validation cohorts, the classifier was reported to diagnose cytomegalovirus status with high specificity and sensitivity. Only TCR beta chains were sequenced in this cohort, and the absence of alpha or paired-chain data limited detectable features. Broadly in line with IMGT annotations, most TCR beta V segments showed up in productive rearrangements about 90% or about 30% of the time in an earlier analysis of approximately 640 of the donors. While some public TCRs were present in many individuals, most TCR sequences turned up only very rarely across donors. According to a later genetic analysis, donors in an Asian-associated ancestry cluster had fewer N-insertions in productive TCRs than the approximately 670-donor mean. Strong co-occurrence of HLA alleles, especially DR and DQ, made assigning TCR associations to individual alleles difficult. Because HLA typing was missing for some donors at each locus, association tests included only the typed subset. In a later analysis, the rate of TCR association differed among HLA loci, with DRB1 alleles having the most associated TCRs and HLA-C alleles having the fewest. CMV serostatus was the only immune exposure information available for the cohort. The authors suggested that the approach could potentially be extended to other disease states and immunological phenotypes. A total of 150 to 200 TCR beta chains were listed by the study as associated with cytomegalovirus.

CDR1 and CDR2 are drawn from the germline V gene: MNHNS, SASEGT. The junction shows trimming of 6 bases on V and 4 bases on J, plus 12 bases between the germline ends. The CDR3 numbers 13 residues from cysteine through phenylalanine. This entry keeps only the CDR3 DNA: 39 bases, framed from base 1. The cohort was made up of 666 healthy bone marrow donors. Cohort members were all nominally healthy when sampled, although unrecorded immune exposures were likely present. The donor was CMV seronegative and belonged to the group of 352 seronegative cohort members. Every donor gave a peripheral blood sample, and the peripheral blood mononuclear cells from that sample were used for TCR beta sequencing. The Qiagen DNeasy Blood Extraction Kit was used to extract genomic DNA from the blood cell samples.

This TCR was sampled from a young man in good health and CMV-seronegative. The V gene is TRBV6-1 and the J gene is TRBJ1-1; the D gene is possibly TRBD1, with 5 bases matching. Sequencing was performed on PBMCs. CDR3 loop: CASSWTMGTEAFF. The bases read TGTGCCAGCAGCTGGACAATGGGCACTGAAGCTTTCTTT.